Listed here are 27 T cell receptor beta chains from one sample, sequenced in a study of shared clonotypes between healthy human individuals. Only CD45RO-negative cells positively selected for CCR7 counted as naive CD8 cells, so terminally differentiated effector memory CD45RA+ cells were excluded. Using immunoSEQ multiplex PCR, the repertoire was profiled, and TCRdb retains in-frame clones only, with some absent. The table shows around 2,000,000 clones, with about 95% occurring only once. The sample taken for sequencing was naive CD8+ T cells sorted from blood. These receptors were obtained from a man aged 18-30 years in good health.

This clone was found once. The chain combines TRBV29-1 with TRBJ2-1, with D hard to call. Trimming took off 4 bases at V and 6 bases at J, with 13 bases between the two ends. This CDR3 contains 13 residues. Germline V gene lookup returns CDR1 SQVTM and CDR2 ANQGSEA. CDR3 sequence: CSVVGEDGNEQFF. The CDR3 bases are TGCAGCGTTGTTGGAGAGGACGGCAATGAGCAGTTCTTC.

The chain employs TRBV9 and TRBJ2-2; TRBD2 aligns across 8 bases. Trimming cost V 0 bases and J 0 bases; bases outside gene matches: 4. The CDR3 consists of 17 residues. Per the germline V gene, CDR1 is SGDLS and CDR2 is YYNGEE. The CDR3 spells CASSVDPGGANTGELFF. CDR3 bases: TGTGCCAGCAGCGTAGACCCCGGGGGGGCGAACACCGGGGAGCTGTTTTTT.

This chain links TRBV4-3 with TRBJ2-1; tentative D call: TRBD2 (7 bases). Germline CDR1 reads LGHNA; CDR2 reads YSLEER. V lost 2 bases and J 1 base, leaving 18 bases between the germline ends. The CDR3 spans 18 residues. CDR3 nucleotides: TGCGCCAGCAGCCAACCCGCCGCCGGGGGGCTTTCCTACAATGAGCAGTTCTTC. It is translated as CASSQPAAGGLSYNEQFF.

The genes are TRBV6-1 and TRBJ2-5, with a weak D call TRBD1 (5 bases). Deletions cut 7 bases from V and 3 bases from J, with 9 bases between. Germline V lookup: CDR1 MNHNS, CDR2 SASEGT. The CDR3 spans 12 residues. The CDR3 bases are TGTGCCAGCAAGGGCAGGGAAGAGACCCAGTACTTC. Its protein product is CASKGREETQYF.

The chain links TRBV11-1 to TRBJ2-3; D tentatively fits TRBD1 or TRBD2 (5 bases each). Germline loops: CDR1 SGHAT, CDR2 FQDESV (reference sequence). The CDR3 consists of 15 residues. Trimming took 2 bases from V and 3 from J, leaving 12 bases between them. Written as DNA, the CDR3 is TGTGCCAGCAGCTTATGGGACCAATATACAGATACGCAGTATTTT. This encodes CASSLWDQYTDTQYF.

The CDR3 here is CASSAGTGGEKLFF. Written as DNA, the CDR3 is TGTGCCAGTAGTGCAGGGACAGGTGGTGAAAAACTGTTTTTT. This chain links TRBV19 with TRBJ1-4; 8 positions agree with TRBD1. CDR1 is LNHDA and CDR2 is SQIVND in the germline V gene (reference sequence). The ends lost 5 bases at V and 7 bases at J; junction bases unmatched: 6. This CDR3 region has 14 residues.

On this clone: Other nucleotide sequences in the sample specify the same CDR3. The rearrangement links TRBV6-6 to TRBJ1-1; D unresolved. The CDR3 has 14 amino acids. V lost 2 bases and J lost 2, with 9 bases in between. CDR1 MNHNY and CDR2 SVGAGI come from the germline V gene (reference sequence). Here the CDR3 reads CASSYGEGNTEAFF. CDR3 sequence (DNA): TGTGCCAGCAGTTACGGGGAGGGTAACACTGAAGCTTTCTTT.

The chain uses TRBV11-2 and TRBJ2-1, with D tentatively TRBD2 (6 bases). The CDR3 has 19 amino acids. Germline loops: CDR1 SGHAT, CDR2 FQNNGV. Between the trimmed V and J ends, which lost 3 bases and 0 bases, there was a span of 21 bases. The CDR3 region has the DNA TGTGCCAGCAGCTTGGTTCAATGGGGTGCGGGGAGCTCCTACAATGAGCAGTTCTTC. It specifies CASSLVQWGAGSSYNEQFF.

The chain uses TRBV4-1 and TRBJ1-5; the D gene is possibly TRBD1 (5 bases). Trimming left V 1 base short and J 0 bases short, with 10 bases between. From germline, CDR1 is MGHRA and CDR2 YSYEKL. The CDR3 consists of 16 residues. CDR3 sequence: CASSQVQGFSNQPQHF. CDR3 nucleotide sequence: TGCGCCAGCAGCCAAGTGCAGGGTTTTAGCAATCAGCCCCAGCATTTT.

The chain recombines TRBV28 with TRBJ2-3, with D uncertain. V was shortened by 1 base and J by 0 bases, with 8 bases between the two germline ends. Germline values: CDR1 MDHEN, CDR2 SYDVKM. CDR3 length: 15 amino acids. Here the CDR3 DNA reads TGTGCCAGCAGTTTATCCTCGGCCAGCACAGATACGCAGTATTTT. Its protein is CASSLSSASTDTQYF.

Note on this clone: Other DNA sequences of this sample code for an identical CDR3. This sequence joins TRBV6-5 and TRBJ2-5; D is unresolved. The CDR3 covers 12 residues. Trimming removed 6 bases at V and 3 bases at J, with 8 bases between. Germline V gene data show CDR1 as MNHEY and CDR2 as SVGAGI. This CDR3 is CASSPDEETQYF. CDR3 bases: TGTGCCAGCAGCCCCGATGAAGAGACCCAGTACTTC.

The chain combines TRBV7-6 with TRBJ2-3; 10 bases map to TRBD2. The V gene's germline CDR1 is SGHVS and CDR2 FNYEAQ. This CDR3 comprises 15 residues. V lost 5 bases, J lost 4 bases, and 6 bases stayed unmatched. CDR3 residues: CASSAASGSADTQYF. CDR3 DNA sequence: TGTGCCAGCAGCGCCGCTAGCGGGAGTGCAGATACGCAGTATTTT.

J is TRBJ2-1 and V is TRBV18; 7 bases align to TRBD2. V dropped 2 bases and J dropped 4; count of bases not matched to a gene: 11. Germline V gene data show CDR1 as KGHSH and CDR2 as LQKENI. There are 17 residues in the CDR3. The CDR3 DNA follows: TGTGCCAGCTCACCAGGCGGTGCGGGGGACCCTTACAATGAGCAGTTCTTC. It encodes CASSPGGAGDPYNEQFF.

The chain employs TRBV4-1 and TRBJ1-1; D uncertain. Germline V gene lookup returns CDR1 MGHRA and CDR2 YSYEKL. This CDR3 has 15 residues. The ends were cut back, 0 bases at V and 4 bases at J, with 12 bases in the middle. CDR3 sequence: CASSQDLTFGTEAFF. The CDR3 nucleotides read TGCGCCAGCAGCCAAGATCTTACCTTCGGCACTGAAGCTTTCTTT.

This clone was seen only once. The CDR3 sequence is CASSEGRGDLYNEQFF. The CDR3 DNA reads TGCGCCAGCAGTGAGGGGCGGGGGGATCTTTACAATGAGCAGTTCTTC. V gene TRBV10-1 combines with J gene TRBJ2-1; 8 bases agree with TRBD2. Per germline, CDR1 WNHNN and CDR2 SYGVQD (reference sequence). This CDR3 region has 16 residues. V lost 2 bases and J lost 4; bases outside the gene matches: 7.

This clone was seen just once. This chain links TRBV6-5 with TRBJ1-4; D perhaps matches TRBD1 (6 bases). V was pared by 2 bases and J by 8 bases, with 15 bases between. Germline CDR1 reads MNHEY; CDR2 reads SVGAGI. The CDR3 length is 15 residues. CDR3 amino acids: CASSYTGGAYEKLFF. CDR3 DNA sequence: TGTGCCAGCAGTTACACGGGGGGCGCTTACGAAAAACTGTTTTTT.

The genes are TRBV28 and TRBJ1-1; D is unresolved. Trimming removed 3 bases at V and 1 base at J, with 6 bases between. The CDR3 totals 13 residues. The V gene's germline CDR1 is MDHEN and CDR2 SYDVKM. In DNA form, the CDR3 reads TGTGCCAGCAGTTTTATGGGGAACACTGAAGCTTTCTTT. Amino acid sequence: CASSFMGNTEAFF.

The chain has TRBV4-2 and TRBJ1-1, with a possible D match to TRBD1 (5 bases). This CDR3 is built from 18 residues. The ends were cut back, 2 bases at V and 1 base at J, with 20 bases in the middle. Germline-derived CDR1 and CDR2 are LGHNA and YNFKEQ. The CDR3, as DNA: TGTGCCAGCAGCCAATACGAGGGAGGGGAAGGGAAGAACACTGAAGCTTTCTTT. Encoded protein: CASSQYEGGEGKNTEAFF.

The chain couples TRBV4-3 to TRBJ2-5; D assignment may be TRBD1 or TRBD2 (5 bases each). In germline, CDR1 is LGHNA, CDR2 YSLEER. This CDR3 is 17 amino acids long. Deletions cut 2 bases from V and 2 bases from J, with 18 bases between. The CDR3 protein is CASSQTNRDGEQETQYF. The CDR3 DNA follows: TGCGCCAGCAGCCAAACTAACCGGGACGGTGAACAAGAGACCCAGTACTTC.

Turning to this clone: The sample holds other DNA sequences that translate to the same CDR3. The genes are TRBV5-1 and TRBJ2-7, with D possibly being TRBD1 (7 bases). The V end lost 2 bases, the J end lost 3 bases, and 12 bases lay between the germline ends. Germline CDR1 reads SGHRS; CDR2 reads YFSETQ. The CDR3 spans 14 residues. The chain's CDR3 is CASSLGQGGYEQYF. CDR3 sequence (DNA): TGCGCCAGCAGCTTAGGTCAGGGGGGCTACGAGCAGTACTTC.

This chain joins TRBV2 and TRBJ1-1, with 7 bases matching TRBD1. V dropped 7 bases and J dropped 1; count of bases not matched to a gene: 6. Germline lookup yields CDR1 SNHLY and CDR2 FYNNEI. The CDR3 has 14 residues. The CDR3 coding sequence is TGTGCCAGCACCGAAGGGACAGCGAACACTGAAGCTTTCTTT. The encoded protein is CASTEGTANTEAFF.

On this clone itself: The sample holds other DNA sequences that translate to the same CDR3. CDR3 loop: CASSPGTSGLYNEQFF. In DNA form, the CDR3 reads TGTGCCAGCAGTCCCGGGACTAGTGGGCTCTACAATGAGCAGTTCTTC. The chain carries TRBV27 and TRBJ2-1, with 8 bases that match TRBD2. J was trimmed by 3 bases and V by 5 bases; bases with no gene match: 9. Per germline, CDR1 MNHEY and CDR2 SMNVEV (reference sequence). The CDR3 runs 16 residues.

The rearrangement joins TRBV4-1 to TRBJ2-7; tentative D call: TRBD2 (5 bases). Germline CDR1 reads MGHRA; CDR2 reads YSYEKL. This CDR3 spans 15 amino acids. Trimming shortened V by 0 bases and J by 3 bases, and 12 bases separated the two germline ends. The CDR3 DNA is TGCGCCAGCAGCCAAGACGAGGGCAGCCTCTACGAGCAGTACTTC. Translated: CASSQDEGSLYEQYF.

V and J are TRBV27 and TRBJ2-1; D remains unclear. Per the germline V gene, CDR1 is MNHEY and CDR2 is SMNVEV (reference sequence). V lost 7 bases and J lost 0, with 13 bases in between. The CDR3 runs 15 residues. CDR3 nucleotide sequence: TGTGCCAGCATGGCAGAAACCAGCTCCTACAATGAGCAGTTCTTC. This gives the protein CASMAETSSYNEQFF.

Only a few counts were recorded for this clone. Distinct nucleotide sequences in the sample also encode this CDR3. This sequence joins TRBV5-5 and TRBJ1-1; D is uncertain. Between the trimmed V and J ends, which lost 0 bases and 0 bases, there was a span of 3 bases. The germline gives CDR1 SGHKS, CDR2 YYEKEE (reference sequence). The CDR3 consists of 13 residues. The CDR3, as DNA: TGTGCCAGCAGCTTGGGTCTGAACACTGAAGCTTTCTTT. Its translation is CASSLGLNTEAFF.

The rearrangement joins TRBV11-2 to TRBJ2-3; D unclear. CDR1 is SGHAT and CDR2 is FQNNGV in the germline V gene. Trimming took off 2 bases at V and 4 bases at J, with 4 bases between the two ends. The CDR3 runs 12 residues. The CDR3 here is CASSLISDTQYF. CDR3 sequence (DNA): TGTGCCAGCAGCTTAATCTCAGATACGCAGTATTTT.

This clone was seen just once. This rearrangement joins TRBV4-3 to TRBJ2-1; D may match TRBD1 or TRBD2 (6 bases each). Germline V gene sequence: CDR1 LGHNA, CDR2 YSLEER. The CDR3 consists of 17 residues. Trimming pared 0 bases from V and 3 bases from J, leaving 15 bases between. The CDR3, as DNA: TGCGCCAGCAGCCAAGATCCCCCGGGGGCGAACTACAATGAGCAGTTCTTC. This gives the protein CASSQDPPGANYNEQFF.